This T cell receptor (beta chain) emerged from a study of memory CD4+ T cells and cytomegalovirus serostatus. General study points: Suggested: most of the CMV-linked TCR signature lies in CD4+ memory cells.

The table came from immunoSEQ multiplex PCR; TCRdb's copy has only in-frame clones and leaves some out. The sample consists of tens of thousands of clones, 75% of them appearing once. Single viable CD3+CD4+CD8-CD45RO+ cells were sorted as the memory CD4+ T cells. Donors' CMV status reflects serum IgG against pp150, pp28, p38, p52. Positive selection with CD4 microbeads enriched total CD4+ T cells. This clone was counted a single time. The antigen is undetermined. The origin of this receptor is an adult in good health and CMV-seronegative. Sequenced: memory CD4+ T cells from blood.

CDR3 protein: CASSLALGTATEAFF. CDR3 bases: TGTGCCAGCAGCTTGGCGCTGGGGACGGCCACTGAAGCTTTCTTT. The chain links TRBV5-4 to TRBJ1-1; tentative D call: TRBD1 (5 bases). Per the germline V gene, CDR1 is SGHNT and CDR2 is YYREEE (reference sequence). Trimming took 0 bases from V and 4 from J, leaving 13 bases between them. The CDR3 spans 15 residues.